Given below is one TCR beta chain in context. Antigen specificity is unknown. This sample stems from a study of CD8+CD57+ T cells in acquired aplastic anemia. On the study more broadly: Approximately 10 million reads were obtained on average for healthy donor CD4+ cells. General study results and limits: No significant patient-versus-control difference appeared in CD8+ Simpson's diversity.

The study profiled TCR beta VDJ and CDR3 using genomic DNA as template. TCRdb reprocessed the reads with MiXCR, giving one entry per CDR3 protein. Found here are about 190,000 distinct CDR3 sequences, around 50% of them singletons; the top ten hold approximately 15%. CDR3 size: 14 residues. The V and J ends lost 7 bases and 9 bases respectively, with 16 bases between them. CDR1 and CDR2 from the germline V gene are ENHRY and SYGVKD. The sequenced sample was sorted CD4+, CD8+, or CD8+CD57+ T cells (not recorded which) from PBMCs. This rearrangement joins TRBV10-3 to TRBJ1-6, with a weak D call TRBD1 (5 bases). The clonotype was recovered from a human donor in good health, serving as a control. CDR3 nucleotides: TGTGCCATCAAACCGGGCCAGGGTTCTTCACCCCTCCACTTT. This gives the protein CAIKPGQGSSPLHF.